In its sample, the clone carrying this T cell receptor beta chain was seen a few times. Methods used by the authors: Reference gene primer amplification in the assay estimated nucleated cell counts. This table comes from immunoSEQ multiplex PCR, and its TCRdb copy is limited to in-frame clones, with some not included. V and J calls and clone size are as listed in that table; D and trimming were resolved from the DNA. The sample consists of about 59,000 clones, about 73% of them appearing once. These data are taken from a study of blood T cell repertoires in COVID-19. The source material was peripheral blood. This TCR derives from a woman between 65 and 79 years old with acute or convalescent COVID-19.

CDR3 sequence: CASSFGDRGKEGYTF. The CDR3 region has the DNA TGTGCCAGCAGCTTTGGGGACAGGGGGAAGGAAGGCTACACCTTC. The J gene is TRBJ1-2, the V gene TRBV5-4, with 11 bases aligning to TRBD1. V shed 2 bases and J 8 bases; nucleotides not matched to a gene: 8. From germline, CDR1 is SGHNT and CDR2 YYREEE (reference sequence). The CDR3 covers 15 residues.